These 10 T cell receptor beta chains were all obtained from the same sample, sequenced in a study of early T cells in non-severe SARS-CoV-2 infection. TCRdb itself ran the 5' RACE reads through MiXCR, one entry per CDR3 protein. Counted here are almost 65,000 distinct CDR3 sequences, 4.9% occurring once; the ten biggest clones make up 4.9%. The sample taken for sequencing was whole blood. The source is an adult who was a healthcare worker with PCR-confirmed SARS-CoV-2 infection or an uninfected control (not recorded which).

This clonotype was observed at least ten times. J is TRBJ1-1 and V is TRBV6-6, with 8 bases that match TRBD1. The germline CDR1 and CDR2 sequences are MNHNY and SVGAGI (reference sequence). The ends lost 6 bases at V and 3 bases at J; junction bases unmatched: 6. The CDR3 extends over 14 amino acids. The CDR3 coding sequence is TGTGCCAGCAGGCTACGACAGGGGTACACTGAAGCTTTCTTT. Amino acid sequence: CASRLRQGYTEAFF.

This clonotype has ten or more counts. The CDR3 reads CATGLATDTQYF. The CDR3 DNA reads TGTGCCACGGGACTAGCGACAGATACGCAGTATTTT. This chain uses TRBV19 with TRBJ2-3; 10 bases align to TRBD2. The junction had 1 base not matched to a gene; V was cut back by 10 bases and J by 3 bases. Germline V CDR1 and CDR2: LNHDA, SQIVND (reference sequence). The CDR3 covers 12 residues.

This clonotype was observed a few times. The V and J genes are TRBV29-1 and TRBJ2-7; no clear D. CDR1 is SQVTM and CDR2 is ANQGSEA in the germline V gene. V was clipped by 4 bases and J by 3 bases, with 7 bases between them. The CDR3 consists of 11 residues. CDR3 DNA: TGCAGCGTTGTTTCGGGCTACGAGCAGTACTTC. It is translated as CSVVSGYEQYF.

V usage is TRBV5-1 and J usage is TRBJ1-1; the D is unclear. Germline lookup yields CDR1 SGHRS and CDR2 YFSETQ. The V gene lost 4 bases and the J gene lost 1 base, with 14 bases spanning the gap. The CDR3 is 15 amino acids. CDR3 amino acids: CASSLGGLENTEAFF. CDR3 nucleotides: TGCGCCAGCAGCCTGGGCGGCCTGGAGAACACTGAAGCTTTCTTT.

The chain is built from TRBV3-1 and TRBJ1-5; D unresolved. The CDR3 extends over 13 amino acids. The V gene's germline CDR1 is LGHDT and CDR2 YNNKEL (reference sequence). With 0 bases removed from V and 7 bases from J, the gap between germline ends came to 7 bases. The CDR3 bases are TGTGCCAGCAGCCAAGATCCTTGGCAGCCCCAGCATTTT. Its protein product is CASSQDPWQPQHF. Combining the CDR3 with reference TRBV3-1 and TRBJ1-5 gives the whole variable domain DTAVSQTPKYLVTQMGNDKSIKCEQNLGHDTMYWYKQDSKKFLKIMFSYNNKELIINETVPNRFSPKSPDKAHLNLHINSLELGDSAVYFCASSQDPWQPQHFGDGTRLSIL.

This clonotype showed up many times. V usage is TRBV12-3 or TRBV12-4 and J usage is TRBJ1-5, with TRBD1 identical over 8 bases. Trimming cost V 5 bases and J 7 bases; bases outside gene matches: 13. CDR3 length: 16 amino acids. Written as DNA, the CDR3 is TGTGCCAGCAGTGAGACACCGACAGGGACAGGACAGCCCCAGCATTTT. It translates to CASSETPTGTGQPQHF.

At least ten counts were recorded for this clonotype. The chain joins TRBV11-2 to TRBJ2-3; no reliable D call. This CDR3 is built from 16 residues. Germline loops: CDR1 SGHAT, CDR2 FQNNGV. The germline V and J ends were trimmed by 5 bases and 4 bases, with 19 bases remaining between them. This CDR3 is CASSLLGRSRSDTQYF. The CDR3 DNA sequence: TGTGCCAGCAGCCTCCTGGGCCGATCGAGATCAGATACGCAGTATTTT.

CDR3 DNA: TGCAGTGCTCGGATTAGGGGTGAGACCCAGTACTTC. Translated: CSARIRGETQYF. The rearrangement links TRBV20-1 to TRBJ2-5; TRBD1 might be the D (5 bases). This CDR3 spans 12 amino acids. CDR1 is DFQATT and CDR2 is SNEGSKA in the germline V gene (reference sequence). The V gene lost 5 bases and the J gene lost 5 bases, with 12 bases spanning the gap.

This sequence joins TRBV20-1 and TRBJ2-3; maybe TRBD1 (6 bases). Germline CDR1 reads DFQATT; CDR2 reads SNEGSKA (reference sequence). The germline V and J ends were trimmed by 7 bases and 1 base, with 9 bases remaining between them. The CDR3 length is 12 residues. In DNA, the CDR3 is TGCAGTGTGGGGGCGGGCACAGATACGCAGTATTTT. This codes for CSVGAGTDTQYF.

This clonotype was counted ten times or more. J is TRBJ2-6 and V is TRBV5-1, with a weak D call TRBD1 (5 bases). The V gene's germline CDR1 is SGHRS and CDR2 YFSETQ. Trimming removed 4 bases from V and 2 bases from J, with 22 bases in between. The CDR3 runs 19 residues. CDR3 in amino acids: CASSHPPDITRTGANVLTF. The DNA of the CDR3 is TGCGCCAGCAGCCACCCTCCGGACATCACTCGGACTGGGGCCAACGTCCTGACTTTC.